Detailed here is one T cell receptor (beta chain). What it binds is not known. The sample is drawn from a study of CD8+ T cells in alopecia areata. Across the whole study: Those patients who were treated received oral tofacitinib, which was given at 5 to 10 mg twice daily for moderate-to-severe alopecia areata. General observations from the study: Normal skin contains resident alphabeta T cells, and these are also sequenced in scalp samples. Under tofacitinib, fewer expanded CD8+ clones appeared among the top 100 scalp clones.

The authors extracted RNA and reverse transcribed it into cDNA as the sequencing template. The method was immunoSEQ multiplex PCR; TCRdb's version includes in-frame clones alone and lacks a portion of them. The table lists around 200,000 clones, 50% to 75% of them singletons, with 4% to 5% in the top ten. Described treatment: oral pan-JAK inhibitor, 5-10 mg twice daily. Sorted out of PBMCs were CD4+ T cells and CD8+ T cells. The CDR3 is made up of 15 amino acids. Deletions cut 1 base from V and 2 bases from J, with 9 bases between. Germline CDR1 reads SGHTA; CDR2 reads FQGNSA. The sample was CD4+ T cells sorted from blood, taken at week 4, from a patient treated with tofacitinib. The receptor comes from a human donor with alopecia areata. The rearrangement uses TRBV7-2 and TRBJ1-5; tentative D call: TRBD1 (6 bases). CDR3 nucleotide sequence: TGTGCCAGCAGCTTAGTCCCAGGGGGCAATCAGCCCCAGCATTTT. Its protein is CASSLVPGGNQPQHF.